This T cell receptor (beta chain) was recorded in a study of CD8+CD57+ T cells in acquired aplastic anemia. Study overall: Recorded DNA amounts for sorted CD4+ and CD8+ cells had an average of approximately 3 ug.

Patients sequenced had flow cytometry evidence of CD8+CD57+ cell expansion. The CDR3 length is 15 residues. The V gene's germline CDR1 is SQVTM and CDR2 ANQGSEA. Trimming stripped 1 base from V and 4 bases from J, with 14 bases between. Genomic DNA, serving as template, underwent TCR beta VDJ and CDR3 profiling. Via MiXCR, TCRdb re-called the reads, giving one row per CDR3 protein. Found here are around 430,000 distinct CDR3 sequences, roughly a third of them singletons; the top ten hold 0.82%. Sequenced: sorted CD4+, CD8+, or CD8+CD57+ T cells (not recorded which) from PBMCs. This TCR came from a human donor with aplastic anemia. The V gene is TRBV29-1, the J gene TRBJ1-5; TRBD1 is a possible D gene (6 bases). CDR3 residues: CSVEVGGLSNQPQHF. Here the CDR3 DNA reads TGCAGCGTTGAAGTGGGGGGGCTATCGAATCAGCCCCAGCATTTT.